The 12 T cell receptor beta chains given below trace back to one sample, sequenced in a study of T cell responses to AZD1222 COVID-19 vaccine. TCRdb keeps only in-frame clones here, not all; method: immunoSEQ multiplex PCR. The sample consists of 100,000 to 150,000 clones, roughly 91% of them appearing once. The input for sequencing was peripheral blood, taken on day 0 of AZD1222 vaccination. These receptor sequences come from an adult in good health.

The rearrangement uses TRBV30 and TRBJ1-5, with 8 bases identical to TRBD1. Germline-derived CDR1 and CDR2 are GTSNPN and SVGIG (reference sequence). The CDR3 length is 15 residues. Losses at the gene ends were 4 bases for V and 7 bases for J; bases not matched to a gene: 12. CDR3 amino acids: CAWMNQGAPGQPQHF. CDR3 in DNA: TGTGCCTGGATGAATCAGGGGGCGCCAGGACAGCCCCAGCATTTT.

V usage is TRBV27 and J usage is TRBJ1-2; a possible D gene is TRBD1 (6 bases). V dropped 2 bases and J dropped 4 bases, with 14 bases sitting between them. Looked up from germline, CDR1 is MNHEY and CDR2 is SMNVEV (reference sequence). The CDR3 contains 15 residues. The CDR3 sequence: CASSLTMDRLYGYTF. The CDR3 region has the DNA TGTGCCAGCAGTTTAACTATGGACAGACTCTATGGCTACACCTTC.

This rearrangement joins TRBV7-9 to TRBJ1-6; perhaps TRBD1 as D (5 bases). The CDR3 totals 14 residues. Looked up from germline, CDR1 is SEHNR and CDR2 is FQNEAQ (reference sequence). V was clipped by 3 bases and J by 10 bases, with 13 bases between them. DNA for the CDR3: TGTGCCAGCAGCTTGTCCAGGGTCAGCTCACCCCTCCACTTT. Translation gives CASSLSRVSSPLHF.

The chain links TRBV19 to TRBJ1-2; TRBD1 agrees at 7 bases. V was pared by 7 bases and J by 8 bases, with 19 bases of the junction left unmatched. From germline, CDR1 is LNHDA and CDR2 SQIVND (reference sequence). The CDR3 length is 16 residues. Here the CDR3 reads CASTQKWGGGVRGYTF. CDR3 bases: TGTGCCAGTACCCAAAAATGGGGAGGGGGCGTCCGAGGCTACACCTTC. The full variable domain, its missing parts supplied by reference TRBV19 and TRBJ1-2, is DGGITQSPKYLFRKEGQNVTLSCEQNLNHDAMYWYRQDPGQGLRLIYYSQIVNDFQKGDIAEGYSVSREKKESFPLTVTSAQKNPTAFYLCASTQKWGGGVRGYTFGSGTRLTVV.

This rearrangement joins TRBV4-1 to TRBJ1-2; possible D gene TRBD1, 5 bases. Germline CDR1 reads MGHRA; CDR2 reads YSYEKL. Between the trimmed V and J ends, which lost 0 bases and 2 bases, there was a span of 7 bases. The CDR3 consists of 14 residues. The CDR3 sequence: CASSQDPGNYGYTF. The CDR3 coding sequence is TGCGCCAGCAGCCAAGACCCAGGGAACTATGGCTACACCTTC.

This chain joins TRBV6-1 and TRBJ1-5; D ambiguous. Germline V lookup: CDR1 MNHNS, CDR2 SASEGT. This CDR3 is 13 amino acids long. V lost 3 bases, J lost 0 bases, and 3 bases lay in between. This chain's CDR3 is CASSDDSNQPQHF. CDR3 coding DNA: TGTGCCAGCAGTGATGATAGCAATCAGCCCCAGCATTTT.

This clone has just one count. One end of the junction does not line up with germline, which may come from a read error. This chain uses TRBV30 with TRBJ2-2; tentative D call: TRBD2 (5 bases). The CDR3 contains 13 residues. In germline, CDR1 is GTSNPN, CDR2 SVGIG (reference sequence). The CDR3 region is CARRELSTRELFF. The CDR3 DNA reads TGTGCCCGCCGGGAACTTTCCACCCGGGAGCTGTTTTTT.

The chain couples TRBV7-9 to TRBJ1-2; TRBD1 agrees at 11 bases. CDR3 size: 15 residues. Germline V gene sequence: CDR1 SEHNR, CDR2 FQNEAQ (reference sequence). J lost 3 bases, V lost 5 bases, and 5 bases had no gene match. Here the CDR3 DNA reads TGTGCCAGCAGCGTAGGGACAGGGGGTCACTATGGCTACACCTTC. Residues: CASSVGTGGHYGYTF.

The chain combines TRBV30 with TRBJ1-2; D call uncertain. Trimming removed 2 bases at V and 5 bases at J, with 9 bases between. The CDR3 has 12 amino acids. The V gene's germline CDR1 is GTSNPN and CDR2 SVGIG (reference sequence). The CDR3 DNA reads TGTGCCTGGAGTCGGGATCTTTATGGCTACACCTTC. Translating gives CAWSRDLYGYTF.

This sequence joins TRBV15 and TRBJ2-4, with D maybe TRBD1 (6 bases). The CDR3 length is 15 residues. The V gene's germline CDR1 is LNHNV and CDR2 YYDKDF (reference sequence). The V and J ends lost 0 bases and 6 bases respectively, with 12 bases between them. CDR3 sequence: CATSRDLRGGNIQYF. In DNA, the CDR3 is TGTGCCACCAGCAGAGATCTCAGGGGCGGAAACATTCAGTACTTC. The full variable domain, its missing parts supplied by reference TRBV15 and TRBJ2-4, is DAMVIQNPRYQVTQFGKPVTLSCSQTLNHNVMYWYQQKSSQAPKLLFHYYDKDFNNEADTPDNFQSRRPNTSFCFLDIRSPGLGDTAMYLCATSRDLRGGNIQYFGAGTRLSVL.

This rearrangement joins TRBV18 to TRBJ2-2; D unresolved. CDR3 length: 13 residues. Trimming took off 3 bases at V and 4 bases at J, with 6 bases between the two ends. The V gene's germline CDR1 is KGHSH and CDR2 LQKENI. The CDR3 nucleotides are TGTGCCAGCTCACCGAAATTCACCGGGGAGCTGTTTTTT. This codes for CASSPKFTGELFF.

J is TRBJ2-1 and V is TRBV5-4; D gene uncertain. The germline V gene encodes CDR1 SGHNT and CDR2 YYREEE (reference sequence). This CDR3 has 15 amino acids. Trimming shortened V by 4 bases and J by 0 bases, and 11 bases separated the two germline ends. CDR3 sequence: CASSPDRVSYNEQFF. CDR3 coding DNA: TGTGCCAGCAGCCCAGATCGGGTCTCCTACAATGAGCAGTTCTTC.